Presented here are 22 T cell receptor beta chains from one specimen sequenced in a study of blood T cell repertoires in COVID-19. The table came from immunoSEQ multiplex PCR; TCRdb's copy has only in-frame clones and leaves some out. The sample records roughly 250,000 clones, less than 85% being singletons. The source material was peripheral blood. The origin of the receptors is a woman aged 80 or older with active or convalescent COVID-19.

The V and J genes are TRBV7-2 and TRBJ2-1, with D possibly TRBD2 on 7 matching bases. Trimming stripped 10 bases from V and 0 bases from J, with 10 bases between. There are 13 residues in the CDR3. Germline V CDR1 and CDR2: SGHTA, FQGNSA. In DNA form, the CDR3 reads TGTGCCAAGGGGGAGGGCTCCTACAATGAGCAGTTCTTC. It translates to CAKGEGSYNEQFF.

The chain combines TRBV5-1 with TRBJ1-4, with TRBD1 matching 8 bases. This CDR3 region has 15 residues. Trimming cost V 2 bases and J 8 bases; bases outside gene matches: 8. Germline CDR1 and CDR2: SGHRS and YFSETQ. In DNA form, the CDR3 reads TGCGCCAGCAGCTTTGGGGACAGGCTGGGGGAAAAACTGTTTTTT. Its protein is CASSFGDRLGEKLFF. The variable domain in full, completed from reference TRBV5-1 and TRBJ1-4, reads KAGVTQTPRYLIKTRGQQVTLSCSPISGHRSVSWYQQTPGQGLQFLFEYFSETQRNKGNFPGRFSGRQFSNSRSEMNVSTLELGDSALYLCASSFGDRLGEKLFFGSGTQLSVL.

The chain is built from TRBV19 and TRBJ2-1, with D possibly being TRBD2 (7 bases). Deletions cut 4 bases from V and 4 bases from J, with 17 bases between. Germline V gives CDR1 LNHDA, CDR2 SQIVND (reference sequence). The CDR3 has 16 amino acids. CDR3 DNA sequence: TGTGCCAGTAGTAGTATCGAGGGAGGGGGATACAATGAGCAGTTCTTC. This sequence encodes CASSSIEGGGYNEQFF.

The chain links TRBV2 to TRBJ2-3; 7 nucleotides agree with TRBD1. There are 14 residues in the CDR3. Germline lookup yields CDR1 SNHLY and CDR2 FYNNEI. The ends lost 8 bases at V and 6 bases at J; junction bases unmatched: 11. CDR3 protein: CASAIDRARDTQYF. The CDR3 DNA is TGTGCCAGCGCCATCGACAGGGCAAGGGATACGCAGTATTTT.

This clone showed up just a few times. CDR3 protein: CGPRTYEQYF. The CDR3 nucleotides read TGTGGACCTAGAACCTACGAGCAGTACTTC. The rearrangement links TRBV7-7 to TRBJ2-7, with D unresolved. This CDR3 is built from 10 residues. The germline V gene has CDR1 SSHAT and CDR2 FNYEAQ (reference sequence).

This clone has only one observation. The gene calls are TRBV4-2 and TRBJ2-6; D possibly corresponds to TRBD1 (6 bases). Trimming cost V 1 base and J 2 bases, with 12 bases left between them. CDR3 length equals 17 residues. CDR1 and CDR2 (germline): LGHNA, YNFKEQ. The CDR3 nucleotides are TGTGCCAGCAGCCAAGGGACAGCACAACCTGGGGCCAACGTCCTGACTTTC. Translating gives CASSQGTAQPGANVLTF.

This chain links TRBV27 with TRBJ2-7; 8 nucleotides line up with TRBD1. Looked up from germline, CDR1 is MNHEY and CDR2 is SMNVEV (reference sequence). This CDR3 region has 14 residues. The V gene end was trimmed by 2 bases and the J gene end by 6 bases; junction bases not matched to a gene: 6. CDR3 nucleotides: TGTGCCAGCAGTTTAGGGCAGGGGGCGGCCGAGCAGTACTTC. Translating gives CASSLGQGAAEQYF.

The chain links TRBV6-5 to TRBJ1-5; D gene uncertain. The CDR3 runs 14 residues. The V gene lost 2 bases and the J gene lost 4 bases, with 9 bases spanning the gap. Germline-derived CDR1 and CDR2 are MNHEY and SVGAGI. CDR3 sequence reads: CASSYDRGNQPQHF. CDR3 DNA: TGTGCCAGCAGTTACGATCGGGGAAATCAGCCCCAGCATTTT.

The rearrangement uses TRBV25-1 and TRBJ1-1; D not resolved. The CDR3 is 14 residues long. Germline V lookup: CDR1 MGHDK, CDR2 SYGVNS. The V end was cut by 0 bases, the J end by 3 bases, with 8 bases between. CDR3 nucleotides: TGTGCCAGCAGTGAATATGGGCGTTACACTGAAGCTTTCTTT. Translated, it gives CASSEYGRYTEAFF.

The genes are TRBV11-3 and TRBJ2-2, with unresolved D. The germline V gene has CDR1 SGHNT and CDR2 YENEEA. The CDR3 is 13 amino acids. Trimming stripped 5 bases from V and 4 bases from J, with 8 bases between. CDR3 nucleotides: TGTGCCAGCAGCCGCTCGGTCACCGGGGAGCTGTTTTTT. Amino acid sequence: CASSRSVTGELFF.

The rearrangement joins TRBV12-3 or TRBV12-4 to TRBJ1-2; D not certain. The CDR3 loop spans 13 amino acids. Trimming removed 5 bases from V and 0 bases from J, with 7 bases in between. The CDR3 nucleotides are TGTGCCAGCAGTCCCACTTCTAACTATGGCTACACCTTC. Its translation is CASSPTSNYGYTF.

The chain recombines TRBV2 with TRBJ1-1; maybe TRBD1 (5 bases). Germline V gives CDR1 SNHLY, CDR2 FYNNEI. The CDR3 totals 15 residues. Trimming took off 0 bases at V and 0 bases at J, with 8 bases between the two ends. The CDR3 region has the DNA TGTGCCAGCAGTGAAGCTCGGGGGATGAACACTGAAGCTTTCTTT. Protein sequence: CASSEARGMNTEAFF.

CDR3 sequence: CATSTTPGGGSTQYF. CDR3 coding DNA: TGTGCCACCAGCACCACCCCCGGCGGCGGGAGTACGCAGTATTTT. V is TRBV15 and J is TRBJ2-3, with 7 bases matching TRBD2. The CDR3 has 15 residues. Germline CDR1 reads LNHNV; CDR2 reads YYDKDF (reference sequence). V dropped 4 bases and J dropped 8; count of bases not matched to a gene: 12.

The CDR3 coding sequence is TGTGCCAGCAGTTCCCCCCTGGGGGCCGGAAACACCATATATTTT. Its translation: CASSSPLGAGNTIYF. The chain carries TRBV28 and TRBJ1-3; D might be TRBD1 (6 bases). The CDR3 is 15 amino acids. Germline V gives CDR1 MDHEN, CDR2 SYDVKM. Trimming took 4 bases from V and 4 from J, leaving 14 bases between them.

This clone was detected only once. The chain carries TRBV19 and TRBJ1-6; TRBD1 might be the D (6 bases). CDR1 is LNHDA, CDR2 SQIVND, per germline (reference sequence). The V gene lost 6 bases and the J gene lost 4 bases, with 16 bases spanning the gap. The CDR3 runs 16 residues. CDR3 amino acids: CASSPRGRQYNSPLHF. The CDR3 region has the DNA TGTGCCAGTAGCCCCAGGGGACGTCAGTATAATTCACCCCTCCACTTT.

This clone was seen a handful of times. This sequence joins TRBV28 and TRBJ1-1, with 8 bases identical to TRBD1. Per the germline V gene, CDR1 is MDHEN and CDR2 is SYDVKM. The CDR3 loop spans 13 amino acids. The V and J ends lost 4 bases and 10 bases, in that order; junction bases with no gene match: 8. For the CDR3, the DNA is TGTGCCAGCAGTTCTCAACAGGGGACAGGAGCTTTCTTT. Translated, it gives CASSSQQGTGAFF.

The genes are TRBV7-9 and TRBJ1-2; D may be TRBD1 (6 bases). The germline V gene encodes CDR1 SEHNR and CDR2 FQNEAQ (reference sequence). This CDR3 is built from 14 residues. V lost 5 bases and J 2 bases, leaving 12 bases between the germline ends. The CDR3 DNA follows: TGTGCCAGCAGCGTTGGACAGAACAACTATGGCTACACCTTC. Translated, it gives CASSVGQNNYGYTF.

The V and J genes are TRBV28 and TRBJ2-1; D unresolved. V was shortened by 7 bases and J by 0 bases, with 13 bases between the two germline ends. The CDR3 sequence is 15 residues long. Germline V gene sequence: CDR1 MDHEN, CDR2 SYDVKM. CDR3 sequence reads: CASNGAASSYNEQFF. DNA for the CDR3: TGTGCCAGCAATGGAGCAGCAAGCTCCTACAATGAGCAGTTCTTC. Using reference TRBV28 and TRBJ2-1 for the parts outside the CDR3, the full variable domain is DVKVTQSSRYLVKRTGEKVFLECVQDMDHENMFWYRQDPGLGLRLIYFSYDVKMKEKGDIPEGYSVSREKKERFSLILESASTNQTSMYLCASNGAASSYNEQFFGPGTRLTVL.

The chain joins TRBV7-8 to TRBJ2-7; D is possibly TRBD1 (5 bases). The CDR3 sequence is 13 residues long. CDR1 SGHVS and CDR2 FQNEAQ come from the germline V gene. The V and J ends lost 1 base and 4 bases respectively, with 8 bases between them. The CDR3 spells CASSLGGRYEQYF. As DNA, the CDR3 is TGTGCCAGCAGCTTAGGGGGCCGGTACGAGCAGTACTTC.

The genes are TRBV10-2 and TRBJ2-7; tentative D call: TRBD2 (6 bases). This CDR3 has 12 amino acids. Trimming shortened V by 4 bases and J by 6 bases, and 10 bases separated the two germline ends. Germline values: CDR1 WSHSY, CDR2 SAAADI. The chain's CDR3 is CASSARGIEQYF. The CDR3 DNA reads as TGCGCCAGCAGTGCTCGGGGGATCGAGCAGTACTTC.

This chain connects TRBV5-1 to TRBJ1-3, with TRBD1 identical over 9 bases. Germline values: CDR1 SGHRS, CDR2 YFSETQ. This CDR3 is built from 15 residues. V shed 2 bases and J 3 bases; nucleotides not matched to a gene: 3. CDR3 region: CASSLQGAFGNTIYF. CDR3 DNA sequence: TGCGCCAGCAGCTTACAGGGGGCGTTTGGAAACACCATATATTTT.

The chain carries TRBV21-1 and TRBJ2-7; the DNA was not used to check the table's D call, TRBD1. TRBV21-1 is labeled a pseudogene. The CDR3 runs to 17 residues. This chain's CDR3 is CASSPRARVRYLYEQYF. The CDR3 nucleotides are TGTGCCAGCAGCCCACGGGCCAGGGTCAGGTACCTTTACGAGCAGTACTTC.